This T cell receptor (beta chain) derives from a study of T cells in Graves' hyperthyroidism and ophthalmopathy. Study-level points and caveats: Ophthalmopathy, as predicted by the model, came a median about seven months after the prediction.

The source material, RNA transcripts, was used to amplify TCR beta CDR3 regions. The study used the HTBI primer set for a first-round RT-PCR of the TCR CDR3. TCRdb analysed the multiplex PCR reads with MiXCR anew, one entry per CDR3 protein. Of just under 750,000 distinct CDR3 sequences in the sample, just over 35% are singletons; the top ten hold around 30%. Many counts were recorded for this clonotype. Its target is not known. The ends were cut back, 7 bases at V and 0 bases at J, with 13 bases in the middle. The germline V gene encodes CDR1 SNHLY and CDR2 FYNNEI. The CDR3 is 16 residues long. This chain links TRBV2 with TRBJ1-6; no reliable D call. Sequencing was performed on blood. This TCR derives from a woman aged 40 to 50 with Graves' hyperthyroidism. The CDR3 nucleotides read TGTGCCAGCACCACACAGAGTCGCTCCTATAATTCACCCCTCCACTTT. This codes for CASTTQSRSYNSPLHF.